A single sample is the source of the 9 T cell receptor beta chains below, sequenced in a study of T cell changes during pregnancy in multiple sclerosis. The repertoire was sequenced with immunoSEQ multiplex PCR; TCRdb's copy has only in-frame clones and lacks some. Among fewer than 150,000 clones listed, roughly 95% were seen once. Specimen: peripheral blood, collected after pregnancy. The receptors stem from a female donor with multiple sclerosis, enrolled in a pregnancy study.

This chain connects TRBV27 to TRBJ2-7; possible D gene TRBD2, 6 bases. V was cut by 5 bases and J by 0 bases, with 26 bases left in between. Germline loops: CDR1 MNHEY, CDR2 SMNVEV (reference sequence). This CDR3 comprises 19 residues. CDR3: CASSLRGSGVGPSSYEQYF. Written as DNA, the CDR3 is TGTGCCAGCAGTCTCCGGGGTAGCGGAGTGGGACCGTCCTCCTACGAGCAGTACTTC.

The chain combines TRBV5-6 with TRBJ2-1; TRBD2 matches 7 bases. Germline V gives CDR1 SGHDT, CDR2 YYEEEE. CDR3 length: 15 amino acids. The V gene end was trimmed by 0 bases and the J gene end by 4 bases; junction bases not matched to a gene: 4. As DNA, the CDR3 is TGTGCCAGCAGCTTGGGGACTAGACCATACAATGAGCAGTTCTTC. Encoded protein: CASSLGTRPYNEQFF.

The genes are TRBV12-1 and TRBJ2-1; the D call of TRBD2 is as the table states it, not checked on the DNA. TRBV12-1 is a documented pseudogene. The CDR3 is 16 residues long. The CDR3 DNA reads TGTGCCAGCAGCTTTGCCTCGGGAGGAAGGAACAATGAGCAGTTCTTC. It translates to CASSFASGGRNNEQFF.

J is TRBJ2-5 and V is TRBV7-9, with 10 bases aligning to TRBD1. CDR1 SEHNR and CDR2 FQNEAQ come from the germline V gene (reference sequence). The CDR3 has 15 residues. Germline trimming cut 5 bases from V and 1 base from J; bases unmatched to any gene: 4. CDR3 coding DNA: TGTGCCAGCAGCCCCGGGACAGGGGTCCAAGAGACCCAGTACTTC. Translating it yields CASSPGTGVQETQYF.

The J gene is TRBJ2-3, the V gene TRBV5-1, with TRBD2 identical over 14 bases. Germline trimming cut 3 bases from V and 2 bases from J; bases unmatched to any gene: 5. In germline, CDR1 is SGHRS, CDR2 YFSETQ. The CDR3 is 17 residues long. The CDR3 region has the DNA TGCGCCAGCAGCTACGGACTAGCGGGAGGTCCCACAGATACGCAGTATTTT. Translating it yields CASSYGLAGGPTDTQYF. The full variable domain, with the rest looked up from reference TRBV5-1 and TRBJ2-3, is KAGVTQTPRYLIKTRGQQVTLSCSPISGHRSVSWYQQTPGQGLQFLFEYFSETQRNKGNFPGRFSGRQFSNSRSEMNVSTLELGDSALYLCASSYGLAGGPTDTQYFGPGTRLTVL.

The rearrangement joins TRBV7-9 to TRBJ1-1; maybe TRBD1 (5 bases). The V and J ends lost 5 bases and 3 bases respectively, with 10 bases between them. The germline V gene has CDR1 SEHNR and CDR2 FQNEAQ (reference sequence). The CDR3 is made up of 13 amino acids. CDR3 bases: TGTGCCAGCAGCGAGCGGGGGGACACTGAAGCTTTCTTT. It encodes CASSERGDTEAFF.

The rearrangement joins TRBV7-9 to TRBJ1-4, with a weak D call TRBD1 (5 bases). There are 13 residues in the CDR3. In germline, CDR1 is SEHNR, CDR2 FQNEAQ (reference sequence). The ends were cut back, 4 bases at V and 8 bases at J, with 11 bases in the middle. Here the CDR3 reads CASSSTGLEKLFF. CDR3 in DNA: TGTGCCAGCAGCTCGACGGGACTCGAAAAACTGTTTTTT.

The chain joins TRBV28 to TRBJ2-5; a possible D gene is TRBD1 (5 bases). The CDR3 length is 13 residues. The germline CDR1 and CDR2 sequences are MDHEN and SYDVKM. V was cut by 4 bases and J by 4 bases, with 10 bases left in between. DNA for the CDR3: TGTGCCAGCAGTTCTAGGGGTCGAGAGACCCAGTACTTC. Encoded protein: CASSSRGRETQYF.

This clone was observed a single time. The CDR3 DNA follows: TGTGCCAGCGCCCATCGGAGCTCCTATAATTCACCCCTCCACTTT. Translation gives CASAHRSSYNSPLHF. The rearrangement joins TRBV25-1 to TRBJ1-6; no definite D call. Per the germline V gene, CDR1 is MGHDK and CDR2 is SYGVNS. The CDR3 is 15 residues long. The V end was cut by 8 bases, the J end by 0 bases, with 11 bases between.